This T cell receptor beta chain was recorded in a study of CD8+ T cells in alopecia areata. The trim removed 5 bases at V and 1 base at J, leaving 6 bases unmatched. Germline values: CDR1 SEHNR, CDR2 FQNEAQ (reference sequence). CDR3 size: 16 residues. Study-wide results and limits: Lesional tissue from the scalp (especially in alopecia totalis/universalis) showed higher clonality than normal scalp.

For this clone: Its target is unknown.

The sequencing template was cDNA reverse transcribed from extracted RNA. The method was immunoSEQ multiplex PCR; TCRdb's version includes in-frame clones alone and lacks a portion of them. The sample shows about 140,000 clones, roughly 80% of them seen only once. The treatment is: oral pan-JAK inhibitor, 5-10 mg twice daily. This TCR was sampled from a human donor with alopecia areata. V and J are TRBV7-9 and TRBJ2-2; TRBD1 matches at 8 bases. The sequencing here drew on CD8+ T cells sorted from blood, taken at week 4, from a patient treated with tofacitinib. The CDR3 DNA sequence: TGTGCCAGCAGCCCGCCCGGGACAGGGAACACCGGGGAGCTGTTTTTT. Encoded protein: CASSPPGTGNTGELFF.